These 23 T cell receptor beta chains share one sample of origin, sequenced in a study of PD-L1 blockade in urothelial cancer. As to time point: peripheral blood 6 weeks after treatment start. Data came from immunoSEQ multiplex PCR; TCRdb stores just in-frame clones and leaves some out. The sample comprises 90,000 to 130,000 clones, approximately 90% of which are singletons, and under 5% rests with the top ten. This material consisted of PBMCs, taken around atezolizumab (anti-PD-L1) treatment. These receptors were obtained from a man aged 55-75 years with urothelial cancer.

The chain recombines TRBV27 with TRBJ2-5; perhaps TRBD1 as D (5 bases). Germline values: CDR1 MNHEY, CDR2 SMNVEV (reference sequence). This CDR3 spans 13 amino acids. V was pared by 2 bases and J by 5 bases, with 9 bases between. CDR3 nucleotide sequence: TGTGCCAGCAGTTTAAGGGGTACGGAGACCCAGTACTTC. This gives the protein CASSLRGTETQYF.

This clone was picked up a small number of times. The chain recombines TRBV29-1 with TRBJ2-2; 10 bases fit TRBD2. Germline V gene data show CDR1 as SQVTM and CDR2 as ANQGSEA. The CDR3 sequence is 16 residues long. With V trimmed by 3 bases and J by 1 base, 5 bases remained unmatched. The CDR3 DNA sequence: TGCAGCGTTGAGGTACTAGCGGGGTGGAACACCGGGGAGCTGTTTTTT. This encodes CSVEVLAGWNTGELFF.

In its sample, this clone was seen once. The chain carries TRBV2 and TRBJ2-7, with D maybe TRBD2 (6 bases). Germline loops: CDR1 SNHLY, CDR2 FYNNEI. Trimming stripped 6 bases from V and 2 bases from J, with 14 bases between. The CDR3 totals 14 residues. DNA for the CDR3: TGTGCCAGCAGAGTACCGGGAGAACCCTACGAGCAGTACTTC. It translates to CASRVPGEPYEQYF.

The chain has TRBV7-6 and TRBJ2-7, with D perhaps TRBD2 (5 bases). Germline-derived CDR1 and CDR2 are SGHVS and FNYEAQ. CDR3 size: 14 residues. V shed 8 bases and J shed 0 bases, with 14 bases lying between them. The CDR3 reads CASSPRASSYEQYF. Here the CDR3 DNA reads TGTGCCAGCTCCCCGCGGGCCAGCTCCTACGAGCAGTACTTC.

The V and J genes are TRBV28 and TRBJ2-1; 8 nucleotides match TRBD2. CDR3 size: 14 residues. The germline gives CDR1 MDHEN, CDR2 SYDVKM. V was pared by 6 bases and J by 15 bases, with 16 bases of the junction left unmatched. CDR3 nucleotide sequence: TGTGCCAGCAGGGGGATCGGTAGCGGGGACTCGGGGTTCTTC. Its translation is CASRGIGSGDSGFF.

CDR3 DNA sequence: TGCGCCAGCAGCCAAGAGGGGGCTACGATCTCCTACAATGAGCAGTTCTTC. Translation gives CASSQEGATISYNEQFF. The chain has TRBV4-3 and TRBJ2-1; possible D gene TRBD1, 6 bases. In germline, CDR1 is LGHNA, CDR2 YSLEER. The germline V and J ends were trimmed by 0 bases and 0 bases, with 12 bases remaining between them. CDR3 length: 17 residues.

The chain combines TRBV5-6 with TRBJ2-5, with a weak D call TRBD1 (6 bases). This CDR3 region has 15 residues. Trimming cost V 0 bases and J 2 bases, with 11 bases left between them. Germline CDR1 and CDR2: SGHDT and YYEEEE. CDR3 sequence reads: CASSLGRGPQETQYF. CDR3 nucleotides: TGTGCCAGCAGCTTGGGCAGGGGTCCACAAGAGACCCAGTACTTC.

The V and J genes are TRBV11-2 and TRBJ1-6; D might be TRBD1 (6 bases). The length of the CDR3 is 15 residues. Germline-derived CDR1 and CDR2 are SGHAT and FQNNGV. Trimming left V 2 bases short and J 10 bases short, with 15 bases between. The DNA of the CDR3 is TGTGCCAGCAGCTTAAGGGGGGGACAAAGCTCACCCCTCCACTTT. Its translation is CASSLRGGQSSPLHF.

This clone showed up just once. The chain carries TRBV19 and TRBJ1-4; TRBD1 is a possible D gene (6 bases). The CDR3 contains 14 residues. Germline CDR1 reads LNHDA; CDR2 reads SQIVND (reference sequence). Deletions cut 6 bases from V and 8 bases from J, with 16 bases between. CDR3 region: CASSRPGAGEKLFF. The CDR3 bases are TGTGCCAGTAGCCGGCCAGGGGCTGGGGAAAAACTGTTTTTT.

V and J are TRBV7-2 and TRBJ2-7; D may be TRBD2 (7 bases). The CDR3 length is 14 residues. CDR1 is SGHTA and CDR2 is FQGNSA in the germline V gene. V dropped 7 bases and J dropped 3 bases, with 16 bases sitting between them. The DNA for the CDR3 is TGTGCCAGCATGCTAGGGGGGGACCACTACGAGCAGTACTTC. Translating it yields CASMLGGDHYEQYF.

The chain recombines TRBV6-1 with TRBJ2-1; 11 positions match TRBD2. The germline gives CDR1 MNHNS, CDR2 SASEGT. J was trimmed by 10 bases and V by 6 bases; bases with no gene match: 8. The CDR3 spans 14 residues. The DNA of the CDR3 is TGTGCCAGCAGCTTACTGGGGACTAGCGGCGAGCAGTTCTTC. It yields the protein CASSLLGTSGEQFF.

V is TRBV2 and J is TRBJ2-4, with D possibly TRBD2 on 6 matching bases. Trimming shortened V by 4 bases and J by 6 bases, and 13 bases separated the two germline ends. Germline V gene lookup returns CDR1 SNHLY and CDR2 FYNNEI. The CDR3 is 14 amino acids. The CDR3 sequence is CASSGSGLSNIQYF. CDR3 DNA sequence: TGTGCCAGCAGTGGTAGCGGCCTATCAAACATTCAGTACTTC.

The chain carries TRBV7-2 and TRBJ2-3, with 8 positions matching TRBD2. The CDR3 is 15 residues long. The V and J ends lost 1 base and 4 bases, in that order; junction bases with no gene match: 4. CDR1 and CDR2 from the germline V gene are SGHTA and FQGNSA. The CDR3 loop reads CASSLVSGMPDTQYF. The CDR3, as DNA: TGTGCCAGCAGCTTAGTTAGCGGGATGCCAGATACGCAGTATTTT.

The V call is TRBV9, the J call TRBJ1-6; perhaps TRBD1 as D (6 bases). The CDR3 runs to 15 residues. Germline values: CDR1 SGDLS, CDR2 YYNGEE. V lost 0 bases, J lost 6 bases, and 10 bases lay in between. The CDR3 loop reads CASSVAGGGNSPLHF. The CDR3 DNA sequence: TGTGCCAGCAGCGTAGCGGGGGGCGGTAATTCACCCCTCCACTTT. Supplemented by reference TRBV9 and TRBJ1-6, the full variable domain reads DSGVTQTPKHLITATGQRVTLRCSPRSGDLSVYWYQQSLDQGLQFLIQYYNGEERAKGNILERFSAQQFPDLHSELNLSSLELGDSALYFCASSVAGGGNSPLHFGNGTRLTVT.

The chain has TRBV29-1 and TRBJ2-5; TRBD1 agrees at 9 bases. The CDR3 extends over 13 amino acids. V gave up 4 bases and J gave up 3 bases; unmatched junction bases: 3. The germline V gene encodes CDR1 SQVTM and CDR2 ANQGSEA. CDR3 DNA sequence: TGCAGCGTTGGGGGGACAGGGAAAGAGACCCAGTACTTC. Encoded protein: CSVGGTGKETQYF.

The chain couples TRBV7-9 to TRBJ2-1; TRBD1 matches 8 bases. V was pared by 5 bases and J by 6 bases, with 18 bases of the junction left unmatched. Germline-derived CDR1 and CDR2 are SEHNR and FQNEAQ (reference sequence). This CDR3 is built from 18 residues. Written as DNA, the CDR3 is TGTGCCAGCAGCAGCCAGGGGGCGTCGGGACCCGCCCTCAATGAGCAGTTCTTC. It encodes CASSSQGASGPALNEQFF. The full variable domain, with the rest looked up from reference TRBV7-9 and TRBJ2-1, is DTGVSQNPRHKITKRGQNVTFRCDPISEHNRLYWYRQTLGQGPEFLTYFQNEAQLEKSRLLSDRFSAERPKGSFSTLEIQRTEQGDSAMYLCASSSQGASGPALNEQFFGPGTRLTVL.

V and J are TRBV5-1 and TRBJ2-3; D is perhaps TRBD1 (5 bases). V dropped 1 base and J dropped 3 bases, with 9 bases sitting between them. The length of the CDR3 is 14 residues. The germline V gene encodes CDR1 SGHRS and CDR2 YFSETQ. CDR3 bases: TGCGCCAGCAGCTTGCAGGGTTCAACAGATACGCAGTATTTT. Translating it yields CASSLQGSTDTQYF.

This chain connects TRBV30 to TRBJ2-7; 7 bases map to TRBD1. Germline V gives CDR1 GTSNPN, CDR2 SVGIG (reference sequence). Trimming cost V 2 bases and J 5 bases; bases outside gene matches: 6. This CDR3 contains 13 residues. The CDR3 loop reads CAWSSMTGNEQYF. CDR3 DNA sequence: TGTGCCTGGAGTTCCATGACAGGGAACGAGCAGTACTTC.

V and J are TRBV7-6 and TRBJ2-3, with 8 bases that match TRBD2. The CDR3 is 16 amino acids. From germline, CDR1 is SGHVS and CDR2 FNYEAQ. V lost 3 bases to trimming and J lost 6 bases; unmatched junction nucleotides: 11. The CDR3 loop is CASSFSAGENRDTQYF. As DNA, the CDR3 is TGTGCCAGCAGCTTTTCAGCGGGGGAGAATAGGGATACGCAGTATTTT.

The chain recombines TRBV2 with TRBJ1-2, with TRBD1 identical over 9 bases. This CDR3 is 13 amino acids long. Germline trimming cut 10 bases from V and 4 bases from J; bases unmatched to any gene: 7. In germline, CDR1 is SNHLY, CDR2 FYNNEI. CDR3 amino acids: CATGQGNGYGYTF. In DNA form, the CDR3 reads TGTGCCACCGGACAGGGGAACGGCTATGGCTACACCTTC.

This sequence joins TRBV28 and TRBJ2-7; TRBD1 matches at 10 bases. Germline V gene sequence: CDR1 MDHEN, CDR2 SYDVKM. The CDR3 runs 14 residues. V shed 6 bases, J shed 6 bases, and the junction held 8 bases outside the gene matches. The CDR3 loop is CASSWGQGNSEQYF. Here the CDR3 DNA reads TGTGCCAGCAGCTGGGGACAGGGGAACAGCGAGCAGTACTTC.

The chain links TRBV11-2 to TRBJ2-4, with 9 bases aligning to TRBD2. CDR1 is SGHAT and CDR2 is FQNNGV in the germline V gene. V trimming: 4 bases; J trimming: 14 bases; junction bases outside the gene matches: 12. The CDR3 has 14 amino acids. The CDR3 protein is CASSSLAGPGTKYF. CDR3 DNA: TGTGCCAGCAGCTCGCTAGCGGGGCCCGGGACGAAGTACTTC. Combining the CDR3 with reference TRBV11-2 and TRBJ2-4 gives the whole variable domain EAGVAQSPRYKIIEKRQSVAFWCNPISGHATLYWYQQILGQGPKLLIQFQNNGVVDDSQLPKDRFSAERLKGVDSTLKIQPAKLEDSAVYLCASSSLAGPGTKYFGAGTRLSVL.

The rearrangement links TRBV5-1 to TRBJ2-3; no clear D. Trimming removed 5 bases at V and 0 bases at J, with 13 bases between. The CDR3 consists of 15 residues. The germline V gene has CDR1 SGHRS and CDR2 YFSETQ. The CDR3 nucleotides are TGCGCCAGCAGTCCGCCACAGTCTAGCACAGATACGCAGTATTTT. This translates into CASSPPQSSTDTQYF.